These T cell receptor beta chains were read from a single sample in a study of cytomegalovirus exposure and HLA in healthy donors. Repertoires were generated with immunoSEQ multiplex PCR, while TCRdb's copy carries only in-frame clones and drops some. This table has approximately 160,000 clones, about 89% appearing once. Sequences were obtained from PBMCs. The receptors come from a woman under 30 in good health and CMV-seropositive. CDR3s include the opening cysteine and the closing phenylalanine or tryptophan. D genes are given only for firm matches. Not all rows give a size; the values are once, few, many and, for expanded clones, a class.

V: TRBV18; size: .; D: TRBD1; J: TRBJ2-4; CDR3: CASSPWDREAKNIQYF; DNA: TGTGCCAGCTCACCTTGGGACAGGGAAGCCAAAAACATTCAGTACTTC
V: TRBV7-9; size: .; D: TRBD2; J: TRBJ2-2; CDR3: CASSTPKGRGNTGELFF; DNA: TGTGCCAGCAGCACCCCCAAGGGGAGGGGTAACACCGGGGAGCTGTTTTTT
V: TRBV2; size: once; D: TRBD1; J: TRBJ1-3; CDR3: CASRPRDRVSGNTIYF; DNA: TGTGCCAGCAGGCCGCGGGACAGGGTGTCTGGAAACACCATATATTTT
V: TRBV7-6; size: .; D: TRBD2; J: TRBJ2-5; CDR3: CASSPFGREETQYF; DNA: TGTGCCAGCAGCCCTTTCGGGAGGGAAGAGACCCAGTACTTC
V: TRBV19; size: .; D: .; J: TRBJ2-7; CDR3: CASSSPGDEQYF; DNA: TGTGCCAGTAGTTCGCCGGGAGACGAGCAGTACTTC
V: TRBV15; size: .; D: .; J: TRBJ2-7; CDR3: CATSRDLGDSYEQYF; DNA: TGTGCCACCAGCAGAGATCTGGGAGATTCCTACGAGCAGTACTTC
V: TRBV7-2; size: once; D: .; J: TRBJ2-5; CDR3: CASSSTGGQETQYF; DNA: TGTGCCAGCAGCTCGACAGGAGGACAAGAGACCCAGTACTTC
V: TRBV6-8; size: .; D: TRBD1; J: TRBJ2-2; CDR3: CASNQGVGELFF; DNA: TGTGCCAGCAACCAGGGGGTGGGGGAGCTGTTTTTT
V: TRBV30; size: once; D: .; J: TRBJ2-5; CDR3: CAWRQGETQYF; DNA: TGTGCCTGGAGACAGGGAGAGACCCAGTACTTC
V: TRBV7-9; size: .; D: .; J: TRBJ1-3; CDR3: CASSFAPGGGNTIYF; DNA: TGTGCCAGCAGCTTCGCCCCGGGAGGTGGAAACACCATATATTTT
V: TRBV7-9; size: .; D: .; J: TRBJ2-5; CDR3: CASSLGAGETQYF; DNA: TGTGCCAGCAGCTTAGGAGCCGGGGAGACCCAGTACTTC
V: TRBV5-1; size: .; D: TRBD2; J: TRBJ2-7; CDR3: CASSLEPGGVRSEQYF; DNA: TGCGCCAGCAGCTTGGAGCCGGGGGGAGTGCGGTCCGAGCAGTACTTC
V: TRBV7-2; size: .; D: .; J: TRBJ1-1; CDR3: CASSLARGNTEAFF; DNA: TGTGCCAGCAGCTTAGCGCGGGGGAACACTGAAGCTTTCTTT
V: TRBV6-1; size: .; D: TRBD1; J: TRBJ2-6; CDR3: CASSQDRAGANVLTF; DNA: TGTGCCAGCAGTCAGGACAGGGCTGGGGCCAACGTCCTGACTTTC
V: TRBV6-5; size: .; D: TRBD2; J: TRBJ2-3; CDR3: CASSFTSGPFGQYF; DNA: TGTGCCAGCAGTTTTACTAGCGGGCCTTTCGGGCAGTATTTT
V: TRBV29-1; size: .; D: TRBD1; J: TRBJ2-7; CDR3: CSVYRGNEQYF; DNA: TGCAGCGTTTACAGGGGGAACGAGCAGTACTTC